This T cell receptor beta chain was profiled in a study of CD8+ T cells in alopecia areata. The overall study: Skin was taken from roughly 6-12-month-old C3H/HeJ graft donors that had spontaneous alopecia and grafted onto approximately 7-10-week-old female C3H/HeJ mice. Study observations and caveats: Relative to normal scalp, lesional scalp, especially alopecia totalis/universalis, showed higher clonality. Sequencing of scalp samples also captures resident alphabeta T cells of normal skin. Patients displayed less clarity in TCR sharing than mice, a finding possibly related to HLA.

Concerning this clone itself: What it binds is not known. Genes here carry mouse names. The CDR3 end falls 4 residues outside the read, so it is completed with the germline J gene.

The length of the CDR3 is 15 residues. CDR1 and CDR2 (germline): LGHNA, YNLKQL (reference sequence). In each case, RNA was isolated and then reverse transcribed into cDNA as the sequencing template. The repertoire was sequenced with immunoSEQ multiplex PCR; TCRdb's copy has only in-frame clones and lacks some. There are 200,000 to 300,000 clones in the sample, none observed a single time. Sorting relied on CD4, CD8alpha, NKG2D, NKG2ACE and other markers applied to pooled cutaneous lymph node cells. What was sequenced was CD4+ T cells sorted from a lymph node. The chain uses TRBV5 and TRBJ2-7; 7 bases line up with TRBD2. This sequence was found in a C3H/HeJ mouse with alopecia areata. For this mouse line, the MHC haplotype is H2-k. The CDR3 region is CASSQDLWGWYEQYF. The CDR3 bases that were read are TGTGCCAGCAGCCAAGATCTCTGGGGGTGGTAT.